One sample yielded the 32 T cell receptor beta chains listed below, sequenced in a study of T cell changes during pregnancy in multiple sclerosis. Sequenced by immunoSEQ multiplex PCR; TCRdb stores in-frame clones only, minus some. Among fewer than 55,000 clones listed, around nine tenths were seen once. Material: CD4+ T cells from peripheral blood mononuclear cells, obtained in the third trimester of pregnancy. Source of these receptors: a female donor with multiple sclerosis, enrolled in a pregnancy study.

The gene calls are TRBV19 and TRBJ2-2; D gene uncertain. Trimming cost V 5 bases and J 1 base, with 8 bases left between them. Germline values: CDR1 LNHDA, CDR2 SQIVND (reference sequence). This CDR3 contains 14 residues. In DNA, the CDR3 is TGTGCCAGTAGTGAGAGGTGGAACACCGGGGAGCTGTTTTTT. Amino acid sequence: CASSERWNTGELFF. Full variable domain (missing parts from reference TRBV19 and TRBJ2-2): DGGITQSPKYLFRKEGQNVTLSCEQNLNHDAMYWYRQDPGQGLRLIYYSQIVNDFQKGDIAEGYSVSREKKESFPLTVTSAQKNPTAFYLCASSERWNTGELFFGEGSRLTVL.

This chain uses TRBV20-1 with TRBJ1-1; D not resolved. Trimming removed 6 bases from V and 7 bases from J, with 9 bases in between. CDR1 is DFQATT, CDR2 SNEGSKA, per germline (reference sequence). The CDR3 runs 10 residues. The CDR3 loop reads CSAPDIEAFF. The CDR3 DNA follows: TGCAGTGCCCCCGACATTGAAGCTTTCTTT.

In its sample, this clone was seen a few times. The V and J genes are TRBV7-3 and TRBJ2-7; TRBD1 might be the D (6 bases). The CDR3 runs 15 residues. The germline V and J ends were trimmed by 4 bases and 6 bases, with 19 bases remaining between them. Germline V gene sequence: CDR1 SGHTA, CDR2 FQGTGA. CDR3 in amino acids: CASSSQPGHLGEQYF. Written as DNA, the CDR3 is TGTGCCAGCAGCTCTCAGCCGGGACACTTGGGCGAGCAGTACTTC.

The rearrangement joins TRBV13 to TRBJ1-2; 9 bases align to TRBD1. Germline CDR1 and CDR2: PRHDT and FYEKMQ (reference sequence). The CDR3 has 13 amino acids. Trimming cost V 5 bases and J 7 bases; bases outside gene matches: 5. The CDR3 spells CASSTWTGAGYTF. In DNA form, the CDR3 reads TGTGCCAGCAGCACGTGGACAGGGGCTGGCTACACCTTC.

The chain links TRBV7-2 to TRBJ2-3; the D gene is possibly TRBD2 (6 bases). V lost 3 bases and J 2 bases, leaving 9 bases between the germline ends. The V gene's germline CDR1 is SGHTA and CDR2 FQGNSA. The CDR3 consists of 14 residues. The CDR3 loop is CASSFSGDTDTQYF. The CDR3 nucleotides read TGTGCCAGCAGCTTTTCGGGGGACACAGATACGCAGTATTTT.

CDR3 residues: CASSETGQSNQPQHF. The DNA for the CDR3 is TGTGCCAGTTCTGAAACGGGACAGAGCAATCAGCCCCAGCATTTT. The chain joins TRBV19 to TRBJ1-5, with 7 bases fitting TRBD1. Trimming removed 8 bases from V and 1 base from J; junction bases left unmatched: 8. CDR3 length: 15 residues. Germline lookup yields CDR1 LNHDA and CDR2 SQIVND (reference sequence). Filled out from reference TRBV19 and TRBJ1-5, the complete variable domain reads DGGITQSPKYLFRKEGQNVTLSCEQNLNHDAMYWYRQDPGQGLRLIYYSQIVNDFQKGDIAEGYSVSREKKESFPLTVTSAQKNPTAFYLCASSETGQSNQPQHFGDGTRLSIL.

CDR3 nucleotide sequence: TGTGCCAGCAGCCCAGACAGGCTAGCCAAAAACATTCAGTACTTC. Translating it yields CASSPDRLAKNIQYF. The rearrangement joins TRBV7-9 to TRBJ2-4; a possible D gene is TRBD1 (6 bases). The V end was cut by 5 bases, the J end by 0 bases, with 11 bases between. This CDR3 spans 15 amino acids. In germline, CDR1 is SEHNR, CDR2 FQNEAQ (reference sequence).

This rearrangement joins TRBV7-9 to TRBJ2-1; the D gene is possibly TRBD2 (6 bases). Germline CDR1 is SEHNR and CDR2 is FQNEAQ (reference sequence). Trimming pared 9 bases from V and 2 bases from J, leaving 14 bases between. The CDR3 loop spans 14 amino acids. In DNA form, the CDR3 reads TGTGCCAGTCATCGGGCGGGACCCTACAATGAGCAGTTCTTC. It specifies CASHRAGPYNEQFF.

The V gene is TRBV5-1, the J gene TRBJ2-3, with TRBD1 as a possible D gene (6 bases). CDR3 size: 17 residues. V was trimmed by 4 bases and J by 6 bases, leaving 24 bases between them. The germline CDR1 and CDR2 sequences are SGHRS and YFSETQ. The CDR3 spells CASSPGRTDRVRDTQYF. In DNA, the CDR3 is TGCGCCAGCAGCCCGGGCCGGACAGACCGAGTAAGGGATACGCAGTATTTT.

This CDR3 is CASSPEMGQGRVEAFF. As DNA, the CDR3 is TGCGCCAGCAGCCCAGAAATGGGACAGGGGAGGGTTGAAGCTTTCTTT. This sequence joins TRBV5-1 and TRBJ1-1; 10 bases agree with TRBD1. The CDR3 covers 16 residues. With 4 bases clipped from V and 7 bases from J, the junction kept 13 bases outside the gene matches. Germline V gene data show CDR1 as SGHRS and CDR2 as YFSETQ.

About this clone itself: A junction boundary mismatches the germline segment, possibly from a read error. The chain has TRBV7-7 and TRBJ2-2; weak D call: TRBD1 (6 bases). Germline CDR1 reads SSHAT; CDR2 reads FNYEAQ (reference sequence). CDR3 length: 22 amino acids. The CDR3 reads CASSLEEPYSRDKRAQAGELFF. The DNA of the CDR3 is TGTGCTAGCAGCTTAGAGGAACCTTATTCCCGGGACAAACGTGCACAGGCCGGGGAGCTGTTTTTT.

This chain joins TRBV7-6 and TRBJ1-6, with 7 nucleotides matching TRBD1. Germline CDR1 reads SGHVS; CDR2 reads FNYEAQ. The CDR3 is 15 amino acids. V shed 2 bases and J 10 bases; nucleotides not matched to a gene: 8. CDR3: CASSLSEGAVSPLHF. As DNA, the CDR3 is TGTGCCAGCAGCTTATCAGAGGGGGCAGTGTCACCCCTCCACTTT.

This clone was counted a single time. V gene TRBV6-1 combines with J gene TRBJ2-1; 10 bases fit TRBD1. The length of the CDR3 is 14 residues. J was trimmed by 7 bases and V by 7 bases; bases with no gene match: 7. The germline CDR1 and CDR2 sequences are MNHNS and SASEGT. The CDR3 reads CASTRTGGQNEQFF. The CDR3 coding sequence is TGTGCCAGCACCAGGACAGGGGGTCAGAATGAGCAGTTCTTC.

This clone is a singleton in its sample. The chain links TRBV29-1 to TRBJ2-7, with TRBD2 identical over 7 bases. Germline trimming cut 4 bases from V and 3 bases from J; bases unmatched to any gene: 9. The CDR3 consists of 14 residues. Germline CDR1 reads SQVTM; CDR2 reads ANQGSEA. CDR3 protein: CSVGGRGASYEQYF. CDR3 nucleotides: TGCAGCGTTGGTGGGAGGGGAGCCAGCTACGAGCAGTACTTC.

V usage is TRBV2 and J usage is TRBJ2-7, with 10 positions matching TRBD1. Germline V lookup: CDR1 SNHLY, CDR2 FYNNEI. The junction had 5 bases not matched to a gene; V was cut back by 6 bases and J by 3 bases. The CDR3 consists of 14 residues. The CDR3, as DNA: TGTGCCAGCAGCTTGGACAGGGGGAACTACGAGCAGTACTTC. This translates into CASSLDRGNYEQYF. Full variable domain (remainder filled in from reference TRBV2 and TRBJ2-7): EPEVTQTPSHQVTQMGQEVILRCVPISNHLYFYWYRQILGQKVEFLVSFYNNEISEKSEIFDDQFSVERPDGSNFTLKIRSTKLEDSAMYFCASSLDRGNYEQYFGPGTRLTVT.

The sample holds one count of this clone. The rearrangement joins TRBV20-1 to TRBJ1-1; 8 nucleotides agree with TRBD1. J gave up 11 bases and V 2 bases, and 4 bases lay outside the gene matches. Germline assignment: CDR1 DFQATT and CDR2 SNEGSKA (reference sequence). CDR3 length: 11 amino acids. DNA for the CDR3: TGCAGTGCTAGATCGGACAGGGAGGCTTTCTTT. Amino acid sequence: CSARSDREAFF.

The genes are TRBV5-1 and TRBJ1-1, with D maybe TRBD1 (5 bases). Trimming left V 0 bases short and J 2 bases short, with 17 bases between. The CDR3 totals 17 residues. Germline assignment: CDR1 SGHRS and CDR2 YFSETQ. This chain's CDR3 is CASSLVLASWGNTEAFF. The CDR3 region has the DNA TGCGCCAGCAGCTTGGTCCTTGCTTCATGGGGCAACACTGAAGCTTTCTTT. The full variable domain, in which reference TRBV5-1 and TRBJ1-1 provide the parts outside the CDR3, is KAGVTQTPRYLIKTRGQQVTLSCSPISGHRSVSWYQQTPGQGLQFLFEYFSETQRNKGNFPGRFSGRQFSNSRSEMNVSTLELGDSALYLCASSLVLASWGNTEAFFGQGTRLTVV.

This clone has a single count. V usage is TRBV27 and J usage is TRBJ1-3, with 9 bases lining up with TRBD1. Trimming at V came to 8 bases and at J to 3 bases, leaving 14 bases not matched to a gene. The CDR3 has 17 residues. CDR1 is MNHEY, CDR2 SMNVEV, per germline (reference sequence). CDR3 DNA: TGTGCCAGCGGAAAGGACAGGGGCTTATCTGGTGGAAACACCATATATTTT. As protein: CASGKDRGLSGGNTIYF.

The chain joins TRBV5-1 to TRBJ1-1; 7 positions match TRBD1. Germline assignment: CDR1 SGHRS and CDR2 YFSETQ. The CDR3 extends over 15 amino acids. V shed 6 bases and J 1 base; nucleotides not matched to a gene: 9. The CDR3 here is CASTRDSNSNTEAFF. CDR3 nucleotides: TGCGCCAGCACCCGGGACAGTAATTCGAACACTGAAGCTTTCTTT. The full variable domain, its missing parts supplied by reference TRBV5-1 and TRBJ1-1, is KAGVTQTPRYLIKTRGQQVTLSCSPISGHRSVSWYQQTPGQGLQFLFEYFSETQRNKGNFPGRFSGRQFSNSRSEMNVSTLELGDSALYLCASTRDSNSNTEAFFGQGTRLTVV.

J is TRBJ1-1 and V is TRBV11-1, with D possibly matching TRBD1 (5 bases). CDR1 and CDR2 (germline): SGHAT, FQDESV (reference sequence). The V end lost 5 bases, the J end lost 5 bases, and 15 bases lay between the germline ends. The CDR3 totals 14 residues. The CDR3 region is CASSPTPGRTEAFF. The CDR3 nucleotides are TGTGCCAGCAGCCCGACCCCAGGGAGGACTGAAGCTTTCTTT.

The chain joins TRBV29-1 to TRBJ2-2; weak D call: TRBD1 (6 bases). V lost 7 bases and J lost 0, with 12 bases in between. Per the germline V gene, CDR1 is SQVTM and CDR2 is ANQGSEA. The CDR3 runs 14 residues. The CDR3 DNA reads TGCAGCGGGGCCGGGACACCGAACACCGGGGAGCTGTTTTTT. This encodes CSGAGTPNTGELFF.

The rearrangement joins TRBV19 to TRBJ2-2; tentatively, D is TRBD1 (6 bases). The germline V and J ends were trimmed by 5 bases and 3 bases, with 19 bases remaining between them. The CDR3 consists of 17 residues. CDR1 is LNHDA, CDR2 SQIVND, per germline (reference sequence). The CDR3 region is CASSSPPGQLDTGELFF. For the CDR3, the DNA is TGTGCCAGTAGTTCCCCACCGGGACAACTGGACACCGGGGAGCTGTTTTTT.

This chain connects TRBV27 to TRBJ1-5, with 7 nucleotides matching TRBD1. The length of the CDR3 is 12 residues. The J segment lost 9 bases and the V segment lost 6 bases, leaving 5 bases of the junction unmatched. Germline V gene lookup returns CDR1 MNHEY and CDR2 SMNVEV (reference sequence). The CDR3 spells CASSTGARPQHF. In nucleotides, the CDR3 is TGTGCCAGCAGCACAGGGGCCCGGCCCCAGCATTTT.

The chain couples TRBV7-2 to TRBJ2-2, with 10 nucleotides matching TRBD2. The CDR3 runs 15 residues. J was trimmed by 6 bases and V by 3 bases; bases with no gene match: 4. Germline assignment: CDR1 SGHTA and CDR2 FQGNSA. The chain's CDR3 is CASSFSGGAPGELFF. The CDR3, as DNA: TGTGCCAGCAGCTTCAGCGGGGGGGCCCCCGGGGAGCTGTTTTTT.

This chain joins TRBV25-1 and TRBJ2-1; 10 bases line up with TRBD2. The CDR3 loop spans 16 amino acids. The V segment lost 6 bases and the J segment 5 bases; nucleotides outside the gene matches: 10. Germline V gene data show CDR1 as MGHDK and CDR2 as SYGVNS. In DNA form, the CDR3 reads TGTGCCAGCAGCAACTCTAGCGGGGGCCCTAACAATGAGCAGTTCTTC. Translating gives CASSNSSGGPNNEQFF. Looking up the rest from reference TRBV25-1 and TRBJ2-1 gives the full variable domain: EADIYQTPRYLVIGTGKKITLECSQTMGHDKMYWYQQDPGMELHLIHYSYGVNSTEKGDLSSESTVSRIRTEHFPLTLESARPSHTSQYLCASSNSSGGPNNEQFFGPGTRLTVL.

This clone turned up a few times. The gene calls are TRBV6-6 and TRBJ1-5; 10 bases agree with TRBD1. After removal of 5 bases from V and 2 bases from J, the junction contained 3 bases not matched to a gene. Germline CDR1 MNHNY, CDR2 SVGAGI (reference sequence). CDR3 length: 15 residues. CDR3 DNA sequence: TGTGCCAGCAGTCCCGGGACAGGGGGCAATCAGCCCCAGCATTTT. It codes for CASSPGTGGNQPQHF.

This chain links TRBV5-5 with TRBJ2-3; a possible D gene is TRBD1 (6 bases). Trimming pared 0 bases from V and 4 bases from J, leaving 12 bases between. Germline-derived CDR1 and CDR2 are SGHKS and YYEKEE (reference sequence). This CDR3 contains 15 residues. In nucleotides, the CDR3 is TGTGCCAGCAGCTTGGAGGCAGGGGACCCAGATACGCAGTATTTT. This codes for CASSLEAGDPDTQYF.

CDR3: CASSEQNLREPQHF. The CDR3 DNA is TGTGCCAGCAGTGAACAAAACCTCCGCGAGCCCCAGCATTTT. The chain couples TRBV2 to TRBJ1-5; unclear D gene. This CDR3 has 14 amino acids. V was cut by 2 bases and J by 8 bases, with 13 bases left in between. Germline assignment: CDR1 SNHLY and CDR2 FYNNEI.

The gene calls are TRBV5-6 and TRBJ1-4; 7 positions agree with TRBD1. Germline V lookup: CDR1 SGHDT, CDR2 YYEEEE. The CDR3 loop spans 13 amino acids. V shed 4 bases, J shed 6 bases, and the junction held 3 bases outside the gene matches. The CDR3 sequence: CASSPDRDEKLFF. In DNA form, the CDR3 reads TGTGCCAGCAGCCCAGACAGGGATGAAAAACTGTTTTTT.

V usage is TRBV14 and J usage is TRBJ2-7, with a possible D match to TRBD1 (6 bases). The CDR3 totals 14 residues. The germline CDR1 and CDR2 sequences are SGHDN and FVKESK. The V end was cut by 3 bases, the J end by 6 bases, with 15 bases between. As DNA, the CDR3 is TGTGCCAGCAGCCACTGGGGGCCCATCGGCGAGCAGTACTTC. Protein sequence: CASSHWGPIGEQYF.

The V gene is TRBV5-6, the J gene TRBJ2-3; D perhaps matches TRBD2 (6 bases). This CDR3 comprises 12 residues. The V end lost 2 bases, the J end lost 8 bases, and 9 bases lay between the germline ends. Germline V gene lookup returns CDR1 SGHDT and CDR2 YYEEEE. The CDR3 DNA follows: TGTGCCAGCAGCTTTTTCGGGGGTACGCAGTATTTT. It specifies CASSFFGGTQYF.

The chain couples TRBV7-8 to TRBJ2-7; no clear D gene. Germline lookup yields CDR1 SGHVS and CDR2 FQNEAQ. The CDR3 sequence is 17 residues long. The V and J ends lost 1 base and 2 bases respectively, with 18 bases between them. This CDR3 reads CASSLGGYGSVAYEQYF. Written as DNA, the CDR3 is TGTGCCAGCAGCTTAGGAGGATACGGGTCAGTAGCCTACGAGCAGTACTTC.